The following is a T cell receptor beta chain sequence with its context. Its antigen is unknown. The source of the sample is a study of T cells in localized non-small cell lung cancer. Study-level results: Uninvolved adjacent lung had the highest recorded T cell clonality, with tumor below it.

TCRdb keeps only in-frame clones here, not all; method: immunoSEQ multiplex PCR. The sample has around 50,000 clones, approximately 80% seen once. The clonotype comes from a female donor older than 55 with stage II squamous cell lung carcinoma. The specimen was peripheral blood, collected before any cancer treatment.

The CDR3 loop is CASRDRYSNQPQHF. DNA for the CDR3: TGTGCCTCACGGGACAGGTATAGCAATCAGCCCCAGCATTTT. V gene TRBV6-6 combines with J gene TRBJ1-5; 8 bases are a match to TRBD1. The CDR3 sequence is 14 residues long. Per germline, CDR1 MNHNY and CDR2 SVGAGI (reference sequence). With 11 bases clipped from V and 0 bases from J, the junction kept 6 bases outside the gene matches.